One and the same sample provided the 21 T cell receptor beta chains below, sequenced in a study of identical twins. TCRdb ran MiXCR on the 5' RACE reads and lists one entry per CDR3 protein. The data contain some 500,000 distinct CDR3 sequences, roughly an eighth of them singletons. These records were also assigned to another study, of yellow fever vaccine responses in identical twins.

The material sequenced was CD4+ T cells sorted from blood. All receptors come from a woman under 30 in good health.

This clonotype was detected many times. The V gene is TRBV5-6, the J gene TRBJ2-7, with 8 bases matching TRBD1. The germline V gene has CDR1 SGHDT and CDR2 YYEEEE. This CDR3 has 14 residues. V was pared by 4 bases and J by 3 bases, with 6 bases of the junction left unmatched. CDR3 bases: TGTGCCAGCAGCAGTCCCGGACAGGGCTACGAGCAGTACTTC. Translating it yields CASSSPGQGYEQYF.

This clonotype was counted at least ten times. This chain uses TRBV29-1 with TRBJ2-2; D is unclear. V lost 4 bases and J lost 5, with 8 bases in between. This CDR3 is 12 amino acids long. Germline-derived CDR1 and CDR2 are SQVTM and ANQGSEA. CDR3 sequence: CSVGRRTGELFF. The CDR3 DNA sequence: TGCAGCGTTGGCAGGCGGACCGGGGAGCTGTTTTTT.

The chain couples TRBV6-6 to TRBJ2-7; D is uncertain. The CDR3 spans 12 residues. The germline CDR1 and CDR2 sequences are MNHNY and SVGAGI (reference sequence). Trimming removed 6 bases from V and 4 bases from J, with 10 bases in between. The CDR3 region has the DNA TGTGCCAGCAGCTTTAGGGTGTACGAGCAGTACTTC. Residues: CASSFRVYEQYF.

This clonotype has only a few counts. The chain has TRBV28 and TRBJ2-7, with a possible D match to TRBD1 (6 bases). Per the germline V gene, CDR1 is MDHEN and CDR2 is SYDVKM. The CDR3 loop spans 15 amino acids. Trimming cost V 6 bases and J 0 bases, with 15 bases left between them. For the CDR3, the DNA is TGTGCCAGCAGAGCTGGACAGTCCTCCTCCTACGAGCAGTACTTC. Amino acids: CASRAGQSSSYEQYF.

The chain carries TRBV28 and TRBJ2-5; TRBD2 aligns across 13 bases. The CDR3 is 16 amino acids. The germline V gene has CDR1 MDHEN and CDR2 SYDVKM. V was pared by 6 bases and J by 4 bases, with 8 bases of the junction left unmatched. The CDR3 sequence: CASSELAGGIGETQYF. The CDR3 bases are TGTGCCAGCAGCGAACTAGCGGGAGGGATAGGAGAGACCCAGTACTTC.

CDR3 nucleotide sequence: TGTGCCAGCAGCCAAGATTTCAGGGTAGGTGGCTACACCTTC. Translating it yields CASSQDFRVGGYTF. V and J are TRBV3-1 and TRBJ1-2, with D perhaps matching TRBD1 (5 bases). The CDR3 sequence is 14 residues long. Germline CDR1 and CDR2: LGHDT and YNNKEL (reference sequence). Trimming stripped 0 bases from V and 7 bases from J, with 12 bases between.

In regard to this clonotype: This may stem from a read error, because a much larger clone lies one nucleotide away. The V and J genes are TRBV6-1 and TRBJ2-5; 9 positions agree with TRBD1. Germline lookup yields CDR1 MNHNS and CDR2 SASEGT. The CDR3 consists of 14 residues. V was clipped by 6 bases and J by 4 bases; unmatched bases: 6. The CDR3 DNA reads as TGTGCCAGCAGCGCCGGGACAGGGAGAGAGACCCAGTACTTC. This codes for CASSAGTGRETQYF.

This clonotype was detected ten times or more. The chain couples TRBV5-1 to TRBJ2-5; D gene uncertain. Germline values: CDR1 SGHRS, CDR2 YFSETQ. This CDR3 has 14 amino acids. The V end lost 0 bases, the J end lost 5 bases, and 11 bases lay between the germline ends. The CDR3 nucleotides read TGCGCCAGCAGCTTGGATATTTTTTTGGAGACCCAGTACTTC. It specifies CASSLDIFLETQYF.

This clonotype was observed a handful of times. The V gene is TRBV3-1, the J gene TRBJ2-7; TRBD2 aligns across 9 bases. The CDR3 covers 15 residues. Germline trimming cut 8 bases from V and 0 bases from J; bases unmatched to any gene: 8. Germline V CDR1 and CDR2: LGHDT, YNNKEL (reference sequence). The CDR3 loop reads CASGWTSANSYEQYF. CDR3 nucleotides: TGTGCCAGCGGATGGACTAGCGCCAACTCCTACGAGCAGTACTTC.

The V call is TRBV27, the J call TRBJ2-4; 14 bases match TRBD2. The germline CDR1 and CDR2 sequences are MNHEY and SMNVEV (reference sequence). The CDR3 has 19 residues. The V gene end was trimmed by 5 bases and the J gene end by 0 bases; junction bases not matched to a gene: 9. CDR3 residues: CASSPGLAGGPLAKNIQYF. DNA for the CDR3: TGTGCCAGCAGTCCCGGACTAGCGGGAGGTCCACTAGCCAAAAACATTCAGTACTTC.

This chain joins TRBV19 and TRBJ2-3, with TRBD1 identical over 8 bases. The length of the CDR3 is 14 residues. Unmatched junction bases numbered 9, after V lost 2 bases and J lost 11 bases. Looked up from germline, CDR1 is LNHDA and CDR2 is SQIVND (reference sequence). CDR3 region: CASSISGGTGGQYF. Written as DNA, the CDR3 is TGTGCCAGTAGTATAAGCGGAGGGACAGGCGGGCAGTATTTT.

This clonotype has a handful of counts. CDR3 bases: TGTGCCTGGAGTGTTTGGTTGAACACTGAAGCTTTCTTT. Translation: CAWSVWLNTEAFF. V usage is TRBV30 and J usage is TRBJ1-1, with D uncertain. Germline CDR1 is GTSNPN and CDR2 is SVGIG (reference sequence). V lost 0 bases to trimming and J lost 0 bases, with 5 bases between them. CDR3 length: 13 residues.

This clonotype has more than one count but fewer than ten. The CDR3 spells CASTVGGGPSTFTDTQYF. The CDR3 DNA sequence: TGTGCCAGTACCGTAGGGGGGGGGCCCAGTACCTTCACAGATACGCAGTATTTT. The chain couples TRBV19 to TRBJ2-3, with D possibly matching TRBD2 (7 bases). The germline V gene has CDR1 LNHDA and CDR2 SQIVND (reference sequence). V shed 7 bases and J shed 2 bases, with 25 bases lying between them. The CDR3 is 18 amino acids.

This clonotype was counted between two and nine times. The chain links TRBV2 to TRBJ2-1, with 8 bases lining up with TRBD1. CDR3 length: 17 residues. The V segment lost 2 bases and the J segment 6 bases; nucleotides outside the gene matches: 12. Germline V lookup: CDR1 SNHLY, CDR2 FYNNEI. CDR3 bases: TGTGCCAGCAGTGAAACCAGGGGGCGTATAGGTGGCAATGAGCAGTTCTTC. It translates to CASSETRGRIGGNEQFF.

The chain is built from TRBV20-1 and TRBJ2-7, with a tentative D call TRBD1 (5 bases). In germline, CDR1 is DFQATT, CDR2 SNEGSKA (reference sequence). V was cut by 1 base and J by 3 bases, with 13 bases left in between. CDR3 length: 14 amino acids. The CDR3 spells CSARAQGGVYEQYF. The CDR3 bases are TGCAGTGCTAGAGCTCAGGGCGGAGTCTACGAGCAGTACTTC.

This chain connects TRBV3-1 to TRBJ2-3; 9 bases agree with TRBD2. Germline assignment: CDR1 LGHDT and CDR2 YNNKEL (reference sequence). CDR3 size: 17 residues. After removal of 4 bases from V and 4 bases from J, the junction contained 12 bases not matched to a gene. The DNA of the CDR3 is TGTGCCAGCAGCCGCCTCCGAGCGGGGGGATTCCCAGATACGCAGTATTTT. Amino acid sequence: CASSRLRAGGFPDTQYF.

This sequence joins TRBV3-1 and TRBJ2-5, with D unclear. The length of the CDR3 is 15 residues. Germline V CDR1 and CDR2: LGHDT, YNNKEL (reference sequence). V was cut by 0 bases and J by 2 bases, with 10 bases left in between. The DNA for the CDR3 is TGTGCCAGCAGCCAAGATTTGGTCCAACAAGAGACCCAGTACTTC. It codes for CASSQDLVQQETQYF.

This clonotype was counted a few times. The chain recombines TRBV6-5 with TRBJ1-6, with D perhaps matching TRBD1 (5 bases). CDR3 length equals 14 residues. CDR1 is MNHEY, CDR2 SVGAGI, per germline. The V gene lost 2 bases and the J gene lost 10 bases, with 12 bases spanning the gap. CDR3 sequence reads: CASSYGFRESPLHF. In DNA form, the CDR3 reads TGTGCCAGCAGTTACGGGTTCAGGGAATCACCCCTCCACTTT.

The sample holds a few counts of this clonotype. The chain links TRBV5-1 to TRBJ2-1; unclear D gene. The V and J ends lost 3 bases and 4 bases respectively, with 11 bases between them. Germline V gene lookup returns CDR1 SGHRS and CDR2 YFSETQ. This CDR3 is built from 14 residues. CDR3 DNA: TGCGCCAGCAGCTCGACCGCCGGATACAATGAGCAGTTCTTC. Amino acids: CASSSTAGYNEQFF.

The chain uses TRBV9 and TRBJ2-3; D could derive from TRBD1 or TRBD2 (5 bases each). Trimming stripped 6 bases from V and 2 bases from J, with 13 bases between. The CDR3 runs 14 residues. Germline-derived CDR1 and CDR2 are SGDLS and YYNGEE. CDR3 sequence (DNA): TGTGCCAGCACCCGGGACGAAGTCACAGATACGCAGTATTTT. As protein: CASTRDEVTDTQYF.

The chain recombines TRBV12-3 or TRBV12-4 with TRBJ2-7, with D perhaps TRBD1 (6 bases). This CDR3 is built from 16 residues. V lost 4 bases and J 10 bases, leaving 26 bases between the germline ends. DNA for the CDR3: TGTGCCAGCAGTTCAGACAGGTTCGGGACCGTAACAGGCCAGTACTTC. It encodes CASSSDRFGTVTGQYF.